This TCR beta chain stems from a study of post-analysis software for immune sequencing data. Study outcomes and limitations: Comparison with controls showed significantly lower normalized Chao1 diversity in multiple sclerosis patients. Strong co-clustering by F measure was evident for samples that had been prepared in the same batch. The study found TRBV5-6, TRBV5-1 and TRBV20-1 among roughly 5 TRBV segments more frequent in patients than controls.

Between the trimmed V and J ends, which lost 3 bases and 5 bases, there was a span of 10 bases. There are 14 residues in the CDR3. Unique molecular identifiers were built into the TCR beta cDNA libraries. Once roughly 1 to 11 million T cells were used, hundreds of thousands of cDNA molecules resulted. TCRdb called the PCR reads again in MiXCR, with one record for every CDR3 protein. The sample contains 450,000 to 700,000 distinct CDR3 sequences, about 44% of which appear only once. Concerning this clonotype: The antigen remains undetermined.

Sequenced sample: blood. This chain joins TRBV12-3 or TRBV12-4 and TRBJ1-4; D remains ambiguous. The receptor's source is a girl aged 5-17 years with multiple sclerosis. The CDR3 DNA reads as TGTGCCAGCAGTTTCGGCGGAGGGAATGAAAAACTGTTTTTT. It yields the protein CASSFGGGNEKLFF.